This TCR beta chain was profiled in a study of human T cells and chemical hapten exposure. Documented time point: patch test 1, 2 weeks after DPC sensitization. Treatment indicated: therapeutic diphenylcyclopropenone sensitization with weekly scalp DPC. For this clonotype: Its antigen remains unidentified.

This CDR3 is 17 amino acids long. Trimming took 3 bases from V and 6 from J, leaving 18 bases between them. Germline V gene sequence: CDR1 ENHRY, CDR2 SYGVKD. General study points: Relative to controls, expanded TCRs formed significantly more large CDR3 similarity clusters.

TCRdb reanalysed the RACE reads using MiXCR and keeps one entry per CDR3 protein. Among about 120,000 distinct CDR3 sequences, roughly 15% were seen once, and the ten largest hold 0.8% to 1%. The sequencing used whole blood, collected in connection with sensitization to the hapten diphenylcyclopropenone (DPC). V is TRBV10-3 and J is TRBJ1-6; tentative D call: TRBD1 (5 bases). This TCR came from a man in his late teens or twenties with alopecia areata. Some clones in this sample may be carry-over from other donors' samples. The CDR3 protein is CAISEVAGTASNSPLHF. The CDR3 DNA sequence: TGTGCCATCAGTGAAGTCGCCGGGACCGCCTCTAATTCACCCCTCCACTTT.